This T cell receptor beta chain is from a study of shared clonotypes between healthy human individuals. Measured with immunoSEQ multiplex PCR; TCRdb has only the in-frame clones, and not every one. The data hold 2 million or so clones, with 90% to 95% observed a single time. The germline V gene encodes CDR1 SGHNT and CDR2 YYREEE (reference sequence). With 2 bases removed from V and 2 bases from J, the gap between germline ends came to 11 bases. The CDR3 spans 14 residues. This chain uses TRBV5-4 with TRBJ2-7, with D perhaps matching TRBD1 (5 bases). Sequencing was carried out using naive CD4+ T cells sorted from blood. Described subset: CD45RA+ positively selected. This TCR came from a man aged 18 to 30 in good health. CDR3 bases: TGTGCCAGCAGCTTAACAGGCATGCCCTACGAGCAGTACTTC. Translating it yields CASSLTGMPYEQYF. Complete variable domain (other parts from reference TRBV5-4 and TRBJ2-7): ETGVTQSPTHLIKTRGQQVTLRCSSQSGHNTVSWYQQALGQGPQFIFQYYREEENGRGNFPPRFSGLQFPNYSSELNVNALELDDSALYLCASSLTGMPYEQYFGPGTRLTVT.